This T cell receptor (beta chain) was observed in a study of blood T cells in healthy people across ages. A second about 7 to 12 cycle PCR used barcoded and J-beta primers. Each cDNA molecule was tagged by a template-switch adaptor with 12 random nucleotides. The yield of each sample was at least 2.5 million CDR3-containing paired-end reads. TCRdb reanalysed the 5' RACE reads using MiXCR and keeps one entry per CDR3 protein. In the table there are roughly 1,800,000 distinct CDR3 sequences, roughly 49% of which are singletons. V lost 7 bases, J lost 2 bases, and 5 bases stayed unmatched. The CDR3 has 14 amino acids. Each sample had at least 7 million PBMCs isolated. The amount of total RNA extracted per sample was at least 6 micrograms.

This sequence joins TRBV12-3 or TRBV12-4 and TRBJ2-7; TRBD2 matches 10 bases. The sample was blood. This sequence was found in a woman between 40 and 50 years old in good health. This CDR3 reads CASTGTSVAYEQYF. The CDR3 DNA reads as TGTGCCAGCACGGGGACTAGCGTCGCCTACGAGCAGTACTTC.